This T cell receptor beta chain was found in a study of cytomegalovirus exposure and HLA in healthy donors. The overall study: Earlier sequencing of some 180 million T cells yielded approximately 100 million unique TCR beta sequences.

It was healthy bone marrow donors who served as donors. Comments on this clone: As yet, its antigen is unknown.

Study results and caveats: Links to common viral pathogens appeared, in a later analysis, for several of the most significant clusters.

PCR primers comprised 60 Vbeta and 13 Jbeta primers. Generated by immunoSEQ multiplex PCR, the TCRdb table keeps only in-frame clones and is missing some. The data contain 84,000 or so clones, roughly 79% of them singletons. CDR1 and CDR2 from the germline V gene are MRHNA and SNTAGT. V lost 5 bases, J lost 0 bases, and 13 bases lay in between. The CDR3 length is 16 residues. J is TRBJ1-4 and V is TRBV6-4; D is perhaps TRBD1 (5 bases). The origin of this receptor is a male donor in good health and CMV-seronegative. The sample comprised PBMCs. CDR3 protein: CASSPRQGATNEKLFF. As DNA, the CDR3 is TGTGCCAGCAGTCCCCGTCAGGGCGCAACTAATGAAAAACTGTTTTTT.